This is a list of T cell receptor beta chains from one sample in a study of OX40 agonist ivuxolimab in advanced cancers. TCRdb's copy holds only in-frame clones and misses some; the assay was immunoSEQ multiplex PCR. Of 45,000 to 50,000 clones in the sample, roughly 90% were seen once. The sequencing used CD4+ or CD8+ T cells sorted from blood, collected in a trial of the OX40 agonist ivuxolimab. The receptor source for this set is an adult with an advanced solid tumor such as melanoma, head and neck, liver or kidney cancer. The CDR3 runs from the conserved cysteine through the conserved F or W. The D gene is left open where the match is weak. For some rows the clone size is stated as once, few or many, or as a class when expanded; others skip it.

v_call,d_call,clone_size,j_call,cdr3_length,cdr3_nt,cdr3_aa
TRBV28,.,.,TRBJ1-4,14,TGTGCCAGCAGTCCCCGGGACAACAATGAAAAACTGTTTTTT,CASSPRDNNEKLFF
TRBV6-6,.,.,TRBJ2-2,16,TGTGCCAGCAGGTCCGGGACCAAGCAATCCACCGGGGAGCTGTTTTTT,CASRSGTKQSTGELFF
TRBV6-5,.,.,TRBJ2-1,13,TGTGCCAGCAGTTCCCAGGAGTACAATGAGCAGTTCTTC,CASSSQEYNEQFF
TRBV9,TRBD1,.,TRBJ1-6,12,TGTGCCAGCAGCGTTCAGGGGGCACCCCTCCACTTT,CASSVQGAPLHF
TRBV7-8,.,.,TRBJ1-3,15,TGTGCCAGCAGCTTGGGGCAGGCTTTCGGAAACACCATATATTTT,CASSLGQAFGNTIYF
TRBV4-1,.,.,TRBJ1-2,16,TGCGCCAGCAGCCAAGAACCGGGACGCTGGAGCTATGGCTACACCTTC,CASSQEPGRWSYGYTF
TRBV5-6,.,.,TRBJ2-7,13,TGTGCCAGCAGCGCAGGGCCCCCGTACGAGCAGTACTTC,CASSAGPPYEQYF
TRBV21-1,.,.,TRBJ2-3,15,TGTGCCAGCAGCAAAGGGGCGGGAGTTGTAGATACGCAGTATTTT,CASSKGAGVVDTQYF
TRBV7-7,.,.,TRBJ2-2,18,TGTGCCAGCAGCTCGGCTGCGGGACATCCCACGAACACCGGGGAGCTGTTTTTT,CASSSAAGHPTNTGELFF
TRBV6-1,.,.,TRBJ2-4,15,TGTGCCAGCAGTGAAGGTTACATAGCCAAAAACATTCAGTACTTC,CASSEGYIAKNIQYF
TRBV7-9,.,.,TRBJ2-1,11,TGTGCCAGCAGCTTAGCTGATGAGCAGTTCTTC,CASSLADEQFF
TRBV19,TRBD1,.,TRBJ2-7,14,TGTGCCAGTAGTACGGGACAGGGGATCTACGAGCAGTACTTC,CASSTGQGIYEQYF
TRBV9,TRBD1,.,TRBJ2-7,15,TGTGCCAGCAGCGTATCCGGACAGGGGACCTACGAGCAGTACTTC,CASSVSGQGTYEQYF
TRBV28,TRBD2,.,TRBJ2-3,16,TGTGCCAGCAGTTCCCGCGGGACTAGCGACACAGATACGCAGTATTTT,CASSSRGTSDTDTQYF
TRBV30,TRBD1,.,TRBJ1-2,12,TGTGCCTGGAAAGCAGGGGGCTATGGCTACACCTTC,CAWKAGGYGYTF
TRBV19,TRBD2,.,TRBJ2-1,14,TGTGCCAGTAGTGTCGGACTAGCGGGGAATGAGCAGTTCTTC,CASSVGLAGNEQFF
TRBV2,TRBD2,.,TRBJ2-1,16,TGTGCCAGCAGCCTGACTAGCGAGAAACCCTACAATGAGCAGTTCTTC,CASSLTSEKPYNEQFF
TRBV11-2,TRBD2,.,TRBJ2-5,16,TGTGCCAGCAGCCCAGGACTAGCGGGAGGATTTGAGACCCAGTACTTC,CASSPGLAGGFETQYF
TRBV19,.,.,TRBJ2-7,13,TGTGCCAGTCGACAGCACGTCTTGGACGAGCAGTACTTC,CASRQHVLDEQYF
TRBV4-1,.,.,TRBJ2-7,15,TGCGCCAGCAGCCAAGATGGGCTGGGGATTTCCGAGCAGTACTTC,CASSQDGLGISEQYF
TRBV7-9,.,once,TRBJ1-1,14,TGTGCCAGCAGCTTAGCCGGAAAGAACACTGAAGCTTTCTTT,CASSLAGKNTEAFF
TRBV9,TRBD2,.,TRBJ2-1,21,TGTGCCAGCAGCCCCTCCGGGACTAGCGGGAGGGAACTAAGCTCCTACAATGAGCAGTTCTTC,CASSPSGTSGRELSSYNEQFF